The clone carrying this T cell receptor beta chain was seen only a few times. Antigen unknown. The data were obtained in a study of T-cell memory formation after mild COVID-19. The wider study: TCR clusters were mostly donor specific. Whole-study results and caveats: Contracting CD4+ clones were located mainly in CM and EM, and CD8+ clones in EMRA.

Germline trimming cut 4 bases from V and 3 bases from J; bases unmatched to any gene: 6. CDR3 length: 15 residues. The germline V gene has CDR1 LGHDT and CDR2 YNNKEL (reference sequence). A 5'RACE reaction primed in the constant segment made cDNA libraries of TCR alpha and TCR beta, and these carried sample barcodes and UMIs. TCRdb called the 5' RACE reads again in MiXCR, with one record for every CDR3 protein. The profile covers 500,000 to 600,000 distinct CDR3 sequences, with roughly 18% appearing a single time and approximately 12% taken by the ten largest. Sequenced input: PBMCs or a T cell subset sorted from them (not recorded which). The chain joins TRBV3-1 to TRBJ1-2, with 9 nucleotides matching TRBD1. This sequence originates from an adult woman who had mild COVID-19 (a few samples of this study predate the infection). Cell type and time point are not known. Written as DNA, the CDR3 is TGTGCCAGCAGCCCAAGCGGACAGGGGTACTATGGCTACACCTTC. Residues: CASSPSGQGYYGYTF.